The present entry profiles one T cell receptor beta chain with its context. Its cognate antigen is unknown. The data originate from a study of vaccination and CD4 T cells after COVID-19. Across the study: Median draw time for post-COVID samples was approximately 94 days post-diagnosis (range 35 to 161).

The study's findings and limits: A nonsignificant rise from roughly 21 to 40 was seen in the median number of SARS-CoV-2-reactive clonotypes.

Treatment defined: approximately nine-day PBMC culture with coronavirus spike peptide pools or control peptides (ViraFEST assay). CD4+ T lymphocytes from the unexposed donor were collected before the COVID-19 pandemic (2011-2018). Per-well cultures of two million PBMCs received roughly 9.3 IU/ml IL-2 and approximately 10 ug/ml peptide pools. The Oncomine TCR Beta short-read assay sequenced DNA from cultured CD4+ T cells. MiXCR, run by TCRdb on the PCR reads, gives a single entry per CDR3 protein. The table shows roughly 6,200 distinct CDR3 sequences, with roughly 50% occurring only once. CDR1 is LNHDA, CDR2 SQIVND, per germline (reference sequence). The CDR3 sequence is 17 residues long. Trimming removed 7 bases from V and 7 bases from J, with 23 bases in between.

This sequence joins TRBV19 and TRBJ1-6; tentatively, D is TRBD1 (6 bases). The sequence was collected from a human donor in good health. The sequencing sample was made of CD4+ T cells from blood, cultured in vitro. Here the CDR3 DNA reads TGTGCCAGTATCGACAAAGGAATTGGACAGCCAAATTCACCCCTCCACTTT. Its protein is CASIDKGIGQPNSPLHF.